The present TCR beta chain was sequenced within a study of Ad26.COV2.S vaccination and SARS-CoV-2 variants. Only in-frame clones appear in the TCRdb table, and some are missing; sequencing was by immunoSEQ multiplex PCR. The sample has about 350,000 clones, approximately 86% seen once; the top ten hold about 10%. The study's findings and limits: Total T cell responses may have been underestimated by the TCR breadth and depth analyses. Vaccine recipients had higher spike-specific TCR breadth than placebo recipients.

Comment on this clone: What it binds is not known.

CDR3 length equals 11 residues. The V gene's germline CDR1 is GTSNPN and CDR2 SVGIG (reference sequence). V lost 2 bases and J lost 1, with 2 bases in between. Indicated treatment: about 20 received Ad26.COV2.S at low or high dose, single or two shots; 5 received placebo; per-sample allocation not given. Each sample was drawn 63 days after the first injection (of vaccine or placebo). The rearrangement joins TRBV30 to TRBJ1-1; D not resolved. The source material was peripheral blood, sampled in a trial of Ad26.COV2.S vaccine versus placebo. The source is a person aged 18-65 years who received the Ad26.COV2.S COVID-19 vaccine or a placebo. CDR3 coding DNA: TGTGCCTGGAGTCGGAACACTGAAGCTTTCTTT. The encoded protein is CAWSRNTEAFF. Complete variable domain (other parts from reference TRBV30 and TRBJ1-1): SQTIHQWPATLVQPVGSPLSLECTVEGTSNPNLYWYRQAAGRGLQLLFYSVGIGQISSEVPQNLSASRPQDRQFILSSKKLLLSDSGFYLCAWSRNTEAFFGQGTRLTVV.